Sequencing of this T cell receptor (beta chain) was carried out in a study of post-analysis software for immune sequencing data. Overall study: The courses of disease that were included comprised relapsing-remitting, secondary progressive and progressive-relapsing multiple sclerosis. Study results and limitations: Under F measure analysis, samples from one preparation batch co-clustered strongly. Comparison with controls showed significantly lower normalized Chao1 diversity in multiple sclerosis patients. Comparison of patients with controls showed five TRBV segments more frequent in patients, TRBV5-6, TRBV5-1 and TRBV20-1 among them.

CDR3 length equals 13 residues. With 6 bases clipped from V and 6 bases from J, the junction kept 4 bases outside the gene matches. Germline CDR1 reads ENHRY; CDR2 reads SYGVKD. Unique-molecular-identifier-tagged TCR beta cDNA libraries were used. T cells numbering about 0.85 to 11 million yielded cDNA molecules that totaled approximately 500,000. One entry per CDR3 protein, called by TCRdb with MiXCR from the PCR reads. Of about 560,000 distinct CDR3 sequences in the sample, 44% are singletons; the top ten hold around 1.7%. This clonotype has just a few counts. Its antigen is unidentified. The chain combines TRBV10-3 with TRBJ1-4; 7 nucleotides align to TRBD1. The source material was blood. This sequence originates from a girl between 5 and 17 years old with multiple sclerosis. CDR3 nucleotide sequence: TGTGCCATCAGCGGTCAGGGGGATGAAAAACTGTTTTTT. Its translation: CAISGQGDEKLFF.